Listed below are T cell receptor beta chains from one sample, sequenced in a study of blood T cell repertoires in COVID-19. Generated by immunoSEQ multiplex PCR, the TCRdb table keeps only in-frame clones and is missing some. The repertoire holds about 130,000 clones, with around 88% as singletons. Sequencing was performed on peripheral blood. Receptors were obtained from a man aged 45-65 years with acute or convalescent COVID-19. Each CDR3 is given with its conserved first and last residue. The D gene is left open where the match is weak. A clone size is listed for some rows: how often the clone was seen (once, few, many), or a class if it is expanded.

cdr3_nt: TGTGCCAGCAGCCCCTTTTTTGGGACAGGTTTTTCTGGAAACACCATATATTTT; cdr3_aa: CASSPFFGTGFSGNTIYF; j_call: TRBJ1-3; d_call: TRBD1; v_call: TRBV5-4; clone_size: once
cdr3_nt: TGTGCCAGCAGAGCCACAGAGCCAAATCAGCCCCAGCATTTT; cdr3_aa: CASRATEPNQPQHF; j_call: TRBJ1-5; d_call: NA; v_call: TRBV2; clone_size: NA
cdr3_nt: TGCGCCAGCAGCCGTGGACAGCAGGCTAACTATGGCTACACCTTC; cdr3_aa: CASSRGQQANYGYTF; j_call: TRBJ1-2; d_call: NA; v_call: TRBV5-1; clone_size: NA
cdr3_nt: TGTGCCAGCAGCGTGTCCCCCAGAGAGACCCAGTACTTC; cdr3_aa: CASSVSPRETQYF; j_call: TRBJ2-5; d_call: NA; v_call: TRBV9; clone_size: once
cdr3_nt: TGCAGTTCTTCCGGGACTTCCAACAATGAGCAGTTCTTC; cdr3_aa: CSSSGTSNNEQFF; j_call: TRBJ2-1; d_call: NA; v_call: TRBV29-1; clone_size: NA
cdr3_nt: TGTGCCAGCAGTGAGGCCCCCGGGGGCCAAGAGACCCAGTACTTC; cdr3_aa: CASSEAPGGQETQYF; j_call: TRBJ2-5; d_call: NA; v_call: TRBV2; clone_size: NA
cdr3_nt: TGTGCCAGCAGCCAGGGGCGAATTTATAGCAATCAGCCCCAGCATTTT; cdr3_aa: CASSQGRIYSNQPQHF; j_call: TRBJ1-5; d_call: NA; v_call: TRBV13; clone_size: NA
cdr3_nt: TGCAGTGCTAGTACGGGTAGATACAATGAGCAGTTCTTC; cdr3_aa: CSASTGRYNEQFF; j_call: TRBJ2-1; d_call: NA; v_call: TRBV20-1; clone_size: NA
cdr3_nt: TGTGCCAGCAGTGGTGGGGGCCATAGCACAGATACGCAGTATTTT; cdr3_aa: CASSGGGHSTDTQYF; j_call: TRBJ2-3; d_call: NA; v_call: TRBV11-3; clone_size: NA
cdr3_nt: TGTGCCAGCACCCTCCAGACAGGGGAGGCCGGGGAGCTGTTTTTT; cdr3_aa: CASTLQTGEAGELFF; j_call: TRBJ2-2; d_call: TRBD1; v_call: TRBV5-6; clone_size: few
cdr3_nt: TGTGCCAGCAGTTTGGTGACTAGCGGCTACTACGAGCAGTACTTC; cdr3_aa: CASSLVTSGYYEQYF; j_call: TRBJ2-7; d_call: TRBD2; v_call: TRBV28; clone_size: NA
cdr3_nt: TGTGCCAGCAGCTTGGGCGGACAGAACACCGGGGAGCTGTTTTTT; cdr3_aa: CASSLGGQNTGELFF; j_call: TRBJ2-2; d_call: NA; v_call: TRBV5-4; clone_size: NA
cdr3_nt: TGTGCCAGCAGTTATGGTGGGGGCGCTTCCCAGCCCCAGCATTTT; cdr3_aa: CASSYGGGASQPQHF; j_call: TRBJ1-5; d_call: NA; v_call: TRBV6-5; clone_size: NA
cdr3_nt: TGTGCCAGCAGTTTAGGGACAGCCCCATCGGGGCAGTACTTC; cdr3_aa: CASSLGTAPSGQYF; j_call: TRBJ2-7; d_call: TRBD1; v_call: TRBV27; clone_size: NA